This T cell receptor beta chain was identified in a study of beta chain features in type 1 diabetes. Expressed TCRB transcripts were sequenced after all isolated RNA was converted to cDNA. Produced via immunoSEQ multiplex PCR; TCRdb's table is partial and in-frame only. The sample yields about 130,000 clones, roughly a tenth seen once. Material for sequencing was central memory CD4+ T cells from blood. The sequence was collected from a young man in good health.

In nucleotides, the CDR3 is TGCGCCAGCAGCCAGGGCGGGGGGGCCGCAGATACGCAGTATTTT. Protein sequence: CASSQGGGAADTQYF. The chain joins TRBV4-1 to TRBJ2-3; 9 bases line up with TRBD2. Germline V lookup: CDR1 MGHRA, CDR2 YSYEKL. The junction had 5 bases not matched to a gene; V was cut back by 3 bases and J by 4 bases. The CDR3 runs to 15 residues.